This T cell receptor beta chain was profiled in a study of shared clonotypes between healthy human individuals. Naive-designated CD8 cells lacked CD45RO, were positively enriched for CCR7, and omitted terminally differentiated effector memory CD45RA+ cells. CDR3 size: 15 residues. The V end was cut by 6 bases, the J end by 0 bases, with 12 bases between. Per germline, CDR1 MNHEY and CDR2 SMNVEV (reference sequence). Concerning this clone: Its antigen remains unknown.

It was across several immunoSEQ plates that each subset's genomic DNA was evenly split. The method was immunoSEQ multiplex PCR; TCRdb's version includes in-frame clones alone and lacks a portion of them. The repertoire holds some 2.1 million clones, with around 95% as singletons. Study conclusions and caveats: Researchers sampled only blood; tissue repertoires likely differ. It was expected that sequencing depth would affect clonotype sharing among donors.

The rearrangement uses TRBV27 and TRBJ2-1; the D gene could be TRBD1 or TRBD2 (5 bases each). The TCR sequence derives from a man aged 18-30 years in good health. Some clones in this sample may be carry-over from other donors' samples. Input material: naive CD8+ T cells from PBMCs. The CDR3 region has the DNA TGTGCCAGCAGAAGGGACCGGAGCTCCTACAATGAGCAGTTCTTC. Protein sequence: CASRRDRSSYNEQFF.